The next 32 T cell receptor beta chains were all read from a single sample in a study of identifying expanded T cells in peripheral blood. TCRdb keeps only in-frame clones here, not all; method: immunoSEQ multiplex PCR. The sample has about 90,000 clones, around 85% seen once; the top ten hold 5.6%. Specimen: blood. The receptor source for this set is a person between 18 and 69 years old in good health.

The chain has TRBV2 and TRBJ1-1; weak D call: TRBD1 (6 bases). This CDR3 comprises 13 residues. Per germline, CDR1 SNHLY and CDR2 FYNNEI. V dropped 4 bases and J dropped 7 bases, with 13 bases sitting between them. The CDR3 reads CASSAWTANEAFF. CDR3 coding DNA: TGTGCCAGCAGTGCCTGGACAGCAAATGAAGCTTTCTTT. Full variable domain (missing parts from reference TRBV2 and TRBJ1-1): EPEVTQTPSHQVTQMGQEVILRCVPISNHLYFYWYRQILGQKVEFLVSFYNNEISEKSEIFDDQFSVERPDGSNFTLKIRSTKLEDSAMYFCASSAWTANEAFFGQGTRLTVV.

J is TRBJ2-2 and V is TRBV14; 12 bases fit TRBD1. Germline CDR1 SGHDN, CDR2 FVKESK. The CDR3 is 16 residues long. V was pared by 4 bases and J by 7 bases, with 7 bases of the junction left unmatched. The CDR3 region is CASSRAGTGGHGELFF. CDR3 in DNA: TGTGCCAGCAGCCGCGCCGGGACAGGGGGCCACGGGGAGCTGTTTTTT.

In DNA form, the CDR3 reads TGTGCCAGCAGCTTAGGGGCTTACAATGAGCAGTTCTTC. This gives the protein CASSLGAYNEQFF. The J gene is TRBJ2-1, the V gene TRBV7-7; D unresolved. The CDR3 loop spans 13 amino acids. The V gene's germline CDR1 is SSHAT and CDR2 FNYEAQ (reference sequence). V was pared by 1 base and J by 4 bases, with 5 bases between.

The V gene is TRBV2, the J gene TRBJ1-3, with D unresolved. The CDR3 covers 14 residues. The germline gives CDR1 SNHLY, CDR2 FYNNEI. Trimming pared 7 bases from V and 1 base from J, leaving 11 bases between. DNA of the CDR3: TGTGCCAGCACCAGTTTCGGTTCTGGAAACACCATATATTTT. Its translation: CASTSFGSGNTIYF.

The V gene is TRBV7-9, the J gene TRBJ1-5; perhaps TRBD1 as D (6 bases). Trimming took 5 bases from V and 0 from J, leaving 14 bases between them. Germline V gene data show CDR1 as SEHNR and CDR2 as FQNEAQ (reference sequence). The CDR3 extends over 16 amino acids. CDR3 protein: CASSKGGRDSNQPQHF. Here the CDR3 DNA reads TGTGCCAGCAGCAAAGGGGGTAGAGATAGCAATCAGCCCCAGCATTTT.

This clone was seen just once. The gene calls are TRBV5-8 and TRBJ1-1, with D uncertain. Germline CDR1 and CDR2: SGHTS and YDEGEE. The CDR3 length is 13 residues. Between the trimmed V and J ends, which lost 0 bases and 5 bases, there was a span of 8 bases. As DNA, the CDR3 is TGTGCCAGCAGCTTGGGGGCTCTGACTGAAGCTTTCTTT. Amino acids: CASSLGALTEAFF.

The V and J genes are TRBV6-6 and TRBJ1-6, with D hard to call. This CDR3 has 13 amino acids. The ends were cut back, 4 bases at V and 4 bases at J, with 5 bases in the middle. Germline loops: CDR1 MNHNY, CDR2 SVGAGI (reference sequence). In nucleotides, the CDR3 is TGTGCCAGCAGTTCGGAGTATAATTCACCCCTCCACTTT. Translation gives CASSSEYNSPLHF.

The V gene is TRBV9, the J gene TRBJ2-6, with unresolved D. V lost 2 bases, J lost 0 bases, and 6 bases lay in between. The CDR3 covers 15 residues. Germline CDR1 SGDLS, CDR2 YYNGEE. The CDR3 is CASSVPNSGANVLTF. As DNA, the CDR3 is TGTGCCAGCAGCGTCCCAAACTCTGGGGCCAACGTCCTGACTTTC.

The chain joins TRBV5-4 to TRBJ2-1, with 8 bases that match TRBD2. The CDR3 is 15 residues long. V lost 5 bases and J lost 6; bases outside the gene matches: 10. Germline CDR1 reads SGHNT; CDR2 reads YYREEE (reference sequence). The CDR3 loop reads CASRTGTSYANEQFF. The DNA for the CDR3 is TGTGCCAGCAGAACCGGGACTAGTTATGCCAATGAGCAGTTCTTC.

This chain connects TRBV10-3 to TRBJ2-2, with D perhaps assigned TRBD1 or TRBD2 (5 bases each). Germline V gives CDR1 ENHRY, CDR2 SYGVKD. CDR3 size: 16 residues. The V and J ends lost 6 bases and 0 bases respectively, with 14 bases between them. The CDR3 sequence: CAIRSGTPTNTGELFF. CDR3 DNA sequence: TGTGCCATCAGGTCCGGGACGCCAACGAACACCGGGGAGCTGTTTTTT.

The DNA for the CDR3 is TGTGCCAGCTTAAGGTTGCGGGGGGGCGAGACCCAGTACTTC. Amino acid sequence: CASLRLRGGETQYF. The chain employs TRBV2 and TRBJ2-5, with 9 bases identical to TRBD2. Per the germline V gene, CDR1 is SNHLY and CDR2 is FYNNEI. The CDR3 is 14 residues long. Trimming at V came to 8 bases and at J to 5 bases, leaving 9 bases not matched to a gene.

This clone is deemed medium-sized. This rearrangement joins TRBV7-9 to TRBJ1-5; TRBD1 is a possible D gene (5 bases). Germline V gene sequence: CDR1 SEHNR, CDR2 FQNEAQ (reference sequence). The CDR3 sequence is 14 residues long. V gave up 0 bases and J gave up 5 bases, with 8 bases separating them. The CDR3 here is CASSLAGAYQPQHF. CDR3 sequence (DNA): TGTGCCAGCAGCTTAGCAGGGGCCTATCAGCCCCAGCATTTT.

The gene calls are TRBV6-6 and TRBJ1-6, with a possible D match to TRBD1 (6 bases). The V gene lost 2 bases and the J gene lost 3 bases, with 11 bases spanning the gap. The CDR3 sequence is 16 residues long. Germline CDR1 reads MNHNY; CDR2 reads SVGAGI (reference sequence). The CDR3 DNA reads TGTGCCAGCAGTTACAACAGGGTAGTCTATAATTCACCCCTCCACTTT. Translation gives CASSYNRVVYNSPLHF.

The chain recombines TRBV19 with TRBJ2-7, with D unclear. The CDR3 has 15 amino acids. The germline V gene has CDR1 LNHDA and CDR2 SQIVND (reference sequence). The V gene lost 3 bases and the J gene lost 0 bases, with 12 bases spanning the gap. The DNA for the CDR3 is TGTGCCAGTAGTATCAGTTCCGGATTCTCCTACGAGCAGTACTTC. Protein product: CASSISSGFSYEQYF.

The genes are TRBV5-6 and TRBJ2-3; tentatively, D is TRBD1 or TRBD2 (5 bases each). The germline V gene encodes CDR1 SGHDT and CDR2 YYEEEE. V was cut by 3 bases and J by 1 base, with 18 bases left in between. This CDR3 has 17 residues. CDR3 amino acids: CASSSFLGAGGTDTQYF. The CDR3 DNA follows: TGTGCCAGCAGCTCTTTTCTCGGGGCTGGAGGCACAGATACGCAGTATTTT.

This rearrangement joins TRBV19 to TRBJ1-6; no firm D call. Per germline, CDR1 LNHDA and CDR2 SQIVND (reference sequence). The ends were cut back, 1 base at V and 0 bases at J, with 7 bases in the middle. The length of the CDR3 is 16 residues. For the CDR3, the DNA is TGTGCCAGTAGTATAGGCCCGAGCTCCTATAATTCACCCCTCCACTTT. Its protein is CASSIGPSSYNSPLHF.

The gene calls are TRBV7-9 and TRBJ1-2; D is undetermined. The V end was cut by 0 bases, the J end by 1 base, with 9 bases between. Germline V gene lookup returns CDR1 SEHNR and CDR2 FQNEAQ (reference sequence). The CDR3 consists of 15 residues. Here the CDR3 reads CASSLATDFNYGYTF. The CDR3 nucleotides are TGTGCCAGCAGCTTAGCCACAGACTTTAACTATGGCTACACCTTC.

The chain recombines TRBV19 with TRBJ1-1; 7 nucleotides align to TRBD1. V was clipped by 5 bases and J by 5 bases; unmatched bases: 8. CDR1 and CDR2 (germline): LNHDA, SQIVND (reference sequence). This CDR3 region has 14 residues. The CDR3 reads CASSRPPRGTEAFF. The CDR3 DNA is TGTGCCAGTAGTCGGCCCCCCAGGGGGACTGAAGCTTTCTTT.

This clone was found a few times. V usage is TRBV7-3 and J usage is TRBJ2-1; D perhaps matches TRBD2 (6 bases). Germline CDR1 is SGHTA and CDR2 is FQGTGA. The length of the CDR3 is 12 residues. Trimming took off 3 bases at V and 11 bases at J, with 11 bases between the two ends. The CDR3 spells CASSLGGAQQFF. CDR3 nucleotide sequence: TGTGCCAGCAGCTTGGGGGGAGCCCAGCAGTTCTTC.

The chain carries TRBV15 and TRBJ1-4; D is ambiguous. From germline, CDR1 is LNHNV and CDR2 YYDKDF (reference sequence). V gave up 1 base and J gave up 3 bases, with 9 bases separating them. The CDR3 sequence is 15 residues long. The CDR3 DNA reads as TGTGCCACCAGCAGAGGGGAACGAGCTAATGAAAAACTGTTTTTT. It encodes CATSRGERANEKLFF.

The chain has TRBV5-1 and TRBJ2-5; D might be TRBD1 (6 bases). V lost 0 bases, J lost 2 bases, and 11 bases lay in between. Germline CDR1 and CDR2: SGHRS and YFSETQ. The CDR3 consists of 15 residues. The CDR3 DNA sequence: TGCGCCAGCAGCTTGGTGCAGGGGAAACAAGAGACCCAGTACTTC. Protein product: CASSLVQGKQETQYF.

This CDR3 reads CASSSGSTGELFF. CDR3 coding DNA: TGTGCCAGCAGTTCCGGGAGCACCGGGGAGCTGTTTTTT. The genes are TRBV2 and TRBJ2-2; a weak D match, TRBD2 (6 bases). V was trimmed by 5 bases and J by 4 bases, leaving 8 bases between them. CDR1 SNHLY and CDR2 FYNNEI come from the germline V gene. CDR3 length equals 13 residues.

This chain joins TRBV9 and TRBJ1-2; TRBD1 aligns across 10 bases. This CDR3 region has 17 residues. Losses at the gene ends were 0 bases for V and 0 bases for J; bases not matched to a gene: 5. Germline V lookup: CDR1 SGDLS, CDR2 YYNGEE. The CDR3 DNA follows: TGTGCCAGCAGCGTAGGACAGGGGGCCGGCACTAACTATGGCTACACCTTC. Amino acids: CASSVGQGAGTNYGYTF.

V gene TRBV7-2 combines with J gene TRBJ1-3, with D perhaps TRBD1 (5 bases). The CDR3 has 15 residues. V was shortened by 5 bases and J by 0 bases, with 11 bases between the two germline ends. Per the germline V gene, CDR1 is SGHTA and CDR2 is FQGNSA. CDR3 DNA: TGTGCCAGCAGCGTCGACAGAGACTCTGGAAACACCATATATTTT. Its protein product is CASSVDRDSGNTIYF. The whole variable domain, remainder taken from reference TRBV7-2 and TRBJ1-3, is GAGVSQSPSNKVTEKGKDVELRCDPISGHTALYWYRQSLGQGLEFLIYFQGNSAPDKSGLPSDRFSAERTGGSVSTLTIQRTQQEDSAVYLCASSVDRDSGNTIYFGEGSWLTVV.

The chain is built from TRBV6-5 and TRBJ2-5; possibly TRBD2 for D (6 bases). Germline V gives CDR1 MNHEY, CDR2 SVGAGI. Trimming took 3 bases from V and 4 from J, leaving 12 bases between them. This CDR3 comprises 14 residues. CDR3 in amino acids: CASSYQSRGETQYF. CDR3 DNA: TGTGCCAGCAGTTATCAGTCGCGGGGAGAGACCCAGTACTTC.

The J gene is TRBJ1-2, the V gene TRBV18; D possibly corresponds to TRBD1 (6 bases). CDR3 length: 16 amino acids. Germline-derived CDR1 and CDR2 are KGHSH and LQKENI. The V gene lost 4 bases and the J gene lost 5 bases, with 20 bases spanning the gap. CDR3 protein: CASSLKAGGDQYGYTF. The CDR3 DNA follows: TGTGCCAGCTCACTAAAGGCCGGGGGCGATCAGTATGGCTACACCTTC.

The V gene is TRBV13, the J gene TRBJ2-7; D is possibly TRBD2 (7 bases). V was clipped by 5 bases and J by 0 bases, with 14 bases between them. Germline V gene lookup returns CDR1 PRHDT and CDR2 FYEKMQ (reference sequence). This CDR3 comprises 15 residues. CDR3 in DNA: TGTGCCAGCAGCCCGGAGGGGGGGGACTCCTACGAGCAGTACTTC. Translation gives CASSPEGGDSYEQYF.

This chain uses TRBV30 with TRBJ2-1; 14 nucleotides line up with TRBD2. The V gene end was trimmed by 6 bases and the J gene end by 10 bases; junction bases not matched to a gene: 8. Per germline, CDR1 GTSNPN and CDR2 SVGIG (reference sequence). This CDR3 has 14 residues. CDR3: CACSRTSGGHEQFF. The CDR3 coding sequence is TGTGCCTGTTCACGGACTAGCGGGGGGCACGAGCAGTTCTTC.

The rearrangement links TRBV5-1 to TRBJ1-1, with 8 bases aligning to TRBD1. Per germline, CDR1 SGHRS and CDR2 YFSETQ. The CDR3 loop spans 17 amino acids. After removal of 3 bases from V and 0 bases from J, the junction contained 10 bases not matched to a gene. The CDR3 loop reads CASSYDPGGVLNTEAFF. CDR3 DNA sequence: TGCGCCAGCAGCTACGACCCAGGGGGCGTACTGAACACTGAAGCTTTCTTT.

The CDR3 DNA sequence: TGTGCCAGCAGGAAACCCGACCAAGAGACCCAGTACTTC. Its translation: CASRKPDQETQYF. J is TRBJ2-5 and V is TRBV11-2; D is uncertain. Trimming pared 6 bases from V and 0 bases from J, leaving 8 bases between. CDR1 SGHAT and CDR2 FQNNGV come from the germline V gene. This CDR3 spans 13 amino acids. Full variable domain (rest looked up from reference TRBV11-2 and TRBJ2-5): EAGVAQSPRYKIIEKRQSVAFWCNPISGHATLYWYQQILGQGPKLLIQFQNNGVVDDSQLPKDRFSAERLKGVDSTLKIQPAKLEDSAVYLCASRKPDQETQYFGPGTRLLVL.

The chain links TRBV30 to TRBJ2-7; perhaps TRBD1 as D (5 bases). V lost 5 bases, J lost 6 bases, and 14 bases lay in between. The CDR3 has 12 residues. Germline CDR1 GTSNPN, CDR2 SVGIG (reference sequence). CDR3 nucleotides: TGTGCCTGGGTGGACACTCCCTCCGAGCAGTACTTC. Translated, it gives CAWVDTPSEQYF. Full variable domain (remainder filled in from reference TRBV30 and TRBJ2-7): SQTIHQWPATLVQPVGSPLSLECTVEGTSNPNLYWYRQAAGRGLQLLFYSVGIGQISSEVPQNLSASRPQDRQFILSSKKLLLSDSGFYLCAWVDTPSEQYFGPGTRLTVT.

In its sample, this clone was seen a few times. V and J are TRBV9 and TRBJ1-3, with D tentatively TRBD1 (5 bases). The V and J ends lost 3 bases and 0 bases respectively, with 10 bases between them. The CDR3 loop spans 15 amino acids. CDR1 and CDR2 from the germline V gene are SGDLS and YYNGEE. DNA for the CDR3: TGTGCCAGCAGCGGGGACGCGACCTCTGGAAACACCATATATTTT. It encodes CASSGDATSGNTIYF.